This TCR beta chain stems from a study of blood T cells in healthy people across ages. Each donor was a healthy Caucasian individual from Russia, aged roughly 6 to 90. Around 10 milliliters of peripheral blood were drawn from each donor. A second PCR of about 7 to 12 cycles used a sample-barcoded 5' primer and a J-beta primer mix. Via MiXCR, TCRdb re-called the 5' RACE reads, giving one row per CDR3 protein. Of 550,000 to 750,000 distinct CDR3 sequences listed, roughly 20% were seen once; the top ten hold 3.5% to 4%. The sample holds a few counts of this clonotype. What it binds is not known. Overall study results and limits: Diversity figures based on one million T cells were deemed too low.

The V end lost 1 base, the J end lost 2 bases, and 16 bases lay between the germline ends. The V gene's germline CDR1 is SGHKS and CDR2 YYEKEE (reference sequence). CDR3 size: 17 residues. This chain links TRBV5-5 with TRBJ1-3; D is unclear. Material: blood. This TCR came from a man aged 70-80 years in good health. CDR3 DNA: TGTGCCAGCAGCTTGAAGTTACCCCTTACCGCTGGAAACACCATATATTTT. Its protein product is CASSLKLPLTAGNTIYF.